The 14 T cell receptor beta chains reported below all come from one sample, sequenced in a study of T cell responses to AZD1222 COVID-19 vaccine. Only in-frame clones appear in the TCRdb table, and some are missing; sequencing was by immunoSEQ multiplex PCR. The data show over 50,000 clones, around 82% seen once. The source material was peripheral blood, sampled 28 days after the second AZD1222 dose. The receptors were sampled from an adult who received the AZD1222 COVID-19 vaccine.

J is TRBJ1-1 and V is TRBV4-3, with D possibly TRBD1 on 5 matching bases. V gave up 0 bases and J gave up 3 bases, with 11 bases separating them. This CDR3 spans 15 amino acids. Germline loops: CDR1 LGHNA, CDR2 YSLEER. The DNA of the CDR3 is TGCGCCAGCAGCCAAGATTCCGTAGGGGACACTGAAGCTTTCTTT. This sequence encodes CASSQDSVGDTEAFF.

The chain joins TRBV11-2 to TRBJ2-7; unclear D gene. CDR1 is SGHAT and CDR2 is FQNNGV in the germline V gene. The CDR3 runs to 13 residues. With 3 bases removed from V and 4 bases from J, the gap between germline ends came to 10 bases. CDR3 bases: TGTGCCAGCAGCTTGTCCGGAGATTACGAGCAGTACTTC. Its protein product is CASSLSGDYEQYF.

The chain carries TRBV5-4 and TRBJ1-2, with 8 nucleotides matching TRBD1. V lost 2 bases to trimming and J lost 5 bases; unmatched junction nucleotides: 5. The CDR3 spans 14 residues. The germline V gene has CDR1 SGHNT and CDR2 YYREEE (reference sequence). The DNA of the CDR3 is TGTGCCAGCAGCTTCGGACAGGGTGGGTATGGCTACACCTTC. This codes for CASSFGQGGYGYTF.

The V gene is TRBV5-5, the J gene TRBJ2-3; D ambiguous. The CDR3 spans 14 residues. Looked up from germline, CDR1 is SGHKS and CDR2 is YYEKEE (reference sequence). The V and J ends lost 2 bases and 4 bases respectively, with 11 bases between them. The CDR3 reads CASSLTLSPDTQYF. Here the CDR3 DNA reads TGTGCCAGCAGCTTAACCCTCTCCCCAGATACGCAGTATTTT.

This clone was seen once. The rearrangement uses TRBV9 and TRBJ1-2, with D tentatively TRBD1 (5 bases). The CDR3 runs 13 residues. Germline V lookup: CDR1 SGDLS, CDR2 YYNGEE. V lost 4 bases and J lost 6, with 13 bases in between. The CDR3: CASSPRWGDGYTF. CDR3 in DNA: TGTGCCAGCAGCCCTCGTTGGGGGGATGGCTACACCTTC. Combining the CDR3 with reference TRBV9 and TRBJ1-2 gives the whole variable domain DSGVTQTPKHLITATGQRVTLRCSPRSGDLSVYWYQQSLDQGLQFLIQYYNGEERAKGNILERFSAQQFPDLHSELNLSSLELGDSALYFCASSPRWGDGYTFGSGTRLTVV.

The genes are TRBV7-2 and TRBJ2-1; TRBD2 matches at 11 bases. The CDR3 is 15 residues long. J lost 6 bases, V lost 5 bases, and 6 bases had no gene match. Germline loops: CDR1 SGHTA, CDR2 FQGNSA. The DNA for the CDR3 is TGTGCCAGCAGCATTAGCGGGAGGGCCGGCAATGAGCAGTTCTTC. Its protein is CASSISGRAGNEQFF.

The chain couples TRBV19 to TRBJ1-1; TRBD1 aligns across 9 bases. Trimming cost V 3 bases and J 7 bases; bases outside gene matches: 9. There are 15 residues in the CDR3. In germline, CDR1 is LNHDA, CDR2 SQIVND (reference sequence). The CDR3 protein is CASSINRQGGNEAFF. CDR3 DNA: TGTGCCAGTAGTATCAATCGACAGGGGGGGAATGAAGCTTTCTTT.

The rearrangement uses TRBV10-3 and TRBJ1-4; no clear D. With 2 bases removed from V and 8 bases from J, the gap between germline ends came to 12 bases. The CDR3 runs 14 residues. Germline assignment: CDR1 ENHRY and CDR2 SYGVKD. CDR3 sequence: CAISEHVSGEKLFF. The CDR3 DNA reads as TGTGCCATCAGTGAGCATGTTAGTGGGGAAAAACTGTTTTTT.

The rearrangement joins TRBV27 to TRBJ2-1; 12 bases align to TRBD2. Germline CDR1 and CDR2: MNHEY and SMNVEV (reference sequence). Trimming at V came to 3 bases and at J to 7 bases, leaving 13 bases not matched to a gene. CDR3 length: 18 amino acids. The CDR3 sequence: CASSFGTSGLAGRNEQFF. The CDR3, as DNA: TGTGCCAGCAGTTTCGGGACTAGCGGGCTAGCGGGAAGGAATGAGCAGTTCTTC.

The genes are TRBV5-5 and TRBJ2-7, with 7 bases aligning to TRBD1. Unmatched junction bases numbered 3, after V lost 0 bases and J lost 0 bases. Germline V CDR1 and CDR2: SGHKS, YYEKEE (reference sequence). This CDR3 has 15 amino acids. The CDR3 spells CASSLVPGGSYEQYF. DNA of the CDR3: TGTGCCAGCAGCTTGGTACCAGGGGGCTCCTACGAGCAGTACTTC.

This rearrangement joins TRBV30 to TRBJ1-1; D not certain. The germline CDR1 and CDR2 sequences are GTSNPN and SVGIG (reference sequence). The CDR3 spans 12 residues. Trimming pared 1 base from V and 2 bases from J, leaving 5 bases between. CDR3 sequence: CAWSDYNTEAFF. The CDR3 DNA follows: TGTGCCTGGAGTGATTACAACACTGAAGCTTTCTTT.

The chain uses TRBV12-3 or TRBV12-4 and TRBJ1-4; no clear D gene. This CDR3 has 13 amino acids. Trimming took 2 bases from V and 8 from J, leaving 9 bases between them. This CDR3 reads CASSLRTVEKLFF. The CDR3 bases are TGTGCCAGCAGTTTAAGGACGGTCGAAAAACTGTTTTTT.

The chain combines TRBV7-9 with TRBJ1-6; D is possibly TRBD1 (5 bases). Trimming left V 6 bases short and J 8 bases short, with 11 bases between. This CDR3 contains 13 residues. Germline loops: CDR1 SEHNR, CDR2 FQNEAQ (reference sequence). The CDR3 nucleotides read TGTGCCAGCAGTTGGGACGGCGATTCACCCCTCCACTTT. It specifies CASSWDGDSPLHF. The full variable domain, its missing parts supplied by reference TRBV7-9 and TRBJ1-6, is DTGVSQNPRHKITKRGQNVTFRCDPISEHNRLYWYRQTLGQGPEFLTYFQNEAQLEKSRLLSDRFSAERPKGSFSTLEIQRTEQGDSAMYLCASSWDGDSPLHFGNGTRLTVT.

This clone occurred once. The chain carries TRBV5-6 and TRBJ1-6; D remains unclear. The CDR3 loop spans 15 amino acids. V shed 6 bases and J shed 4 bases, with 14 bases lying between them. The germline CDR1 and CDR2 sequences are SGHDT and YYEEEE. CDR3: CASTFARSYNSPLHF. For the CDR3, the DNA is TGTGCCAGCACTTTTGCGCGGAGTTATAATTCACCCCTCCACTTT.